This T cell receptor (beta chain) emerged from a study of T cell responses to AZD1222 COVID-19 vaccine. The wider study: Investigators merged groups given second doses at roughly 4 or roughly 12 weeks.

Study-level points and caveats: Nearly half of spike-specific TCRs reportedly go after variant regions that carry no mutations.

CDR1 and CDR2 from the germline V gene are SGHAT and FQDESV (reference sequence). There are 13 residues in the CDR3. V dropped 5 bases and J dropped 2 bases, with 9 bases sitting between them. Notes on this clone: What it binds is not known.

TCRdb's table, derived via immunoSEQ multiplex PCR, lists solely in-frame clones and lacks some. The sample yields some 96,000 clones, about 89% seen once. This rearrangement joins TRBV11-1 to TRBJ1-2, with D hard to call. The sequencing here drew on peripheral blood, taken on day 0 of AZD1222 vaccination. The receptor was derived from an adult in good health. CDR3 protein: CASSHQRNYGYTF. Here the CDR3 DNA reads TGTGCCAGCAGCCACCAGCGAAACTATGGCTACACCTTC. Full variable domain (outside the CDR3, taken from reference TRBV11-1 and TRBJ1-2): EAEVAQSPRYKITEKSQAVAFWCDPISGHATLYWYRQILGQGPELLVQFQDESVVDDSQLPKDRFSAERLKGVDSTLKIQPAELGDSAMYLCASSHQRNYGYTFGSGTRLTVV.